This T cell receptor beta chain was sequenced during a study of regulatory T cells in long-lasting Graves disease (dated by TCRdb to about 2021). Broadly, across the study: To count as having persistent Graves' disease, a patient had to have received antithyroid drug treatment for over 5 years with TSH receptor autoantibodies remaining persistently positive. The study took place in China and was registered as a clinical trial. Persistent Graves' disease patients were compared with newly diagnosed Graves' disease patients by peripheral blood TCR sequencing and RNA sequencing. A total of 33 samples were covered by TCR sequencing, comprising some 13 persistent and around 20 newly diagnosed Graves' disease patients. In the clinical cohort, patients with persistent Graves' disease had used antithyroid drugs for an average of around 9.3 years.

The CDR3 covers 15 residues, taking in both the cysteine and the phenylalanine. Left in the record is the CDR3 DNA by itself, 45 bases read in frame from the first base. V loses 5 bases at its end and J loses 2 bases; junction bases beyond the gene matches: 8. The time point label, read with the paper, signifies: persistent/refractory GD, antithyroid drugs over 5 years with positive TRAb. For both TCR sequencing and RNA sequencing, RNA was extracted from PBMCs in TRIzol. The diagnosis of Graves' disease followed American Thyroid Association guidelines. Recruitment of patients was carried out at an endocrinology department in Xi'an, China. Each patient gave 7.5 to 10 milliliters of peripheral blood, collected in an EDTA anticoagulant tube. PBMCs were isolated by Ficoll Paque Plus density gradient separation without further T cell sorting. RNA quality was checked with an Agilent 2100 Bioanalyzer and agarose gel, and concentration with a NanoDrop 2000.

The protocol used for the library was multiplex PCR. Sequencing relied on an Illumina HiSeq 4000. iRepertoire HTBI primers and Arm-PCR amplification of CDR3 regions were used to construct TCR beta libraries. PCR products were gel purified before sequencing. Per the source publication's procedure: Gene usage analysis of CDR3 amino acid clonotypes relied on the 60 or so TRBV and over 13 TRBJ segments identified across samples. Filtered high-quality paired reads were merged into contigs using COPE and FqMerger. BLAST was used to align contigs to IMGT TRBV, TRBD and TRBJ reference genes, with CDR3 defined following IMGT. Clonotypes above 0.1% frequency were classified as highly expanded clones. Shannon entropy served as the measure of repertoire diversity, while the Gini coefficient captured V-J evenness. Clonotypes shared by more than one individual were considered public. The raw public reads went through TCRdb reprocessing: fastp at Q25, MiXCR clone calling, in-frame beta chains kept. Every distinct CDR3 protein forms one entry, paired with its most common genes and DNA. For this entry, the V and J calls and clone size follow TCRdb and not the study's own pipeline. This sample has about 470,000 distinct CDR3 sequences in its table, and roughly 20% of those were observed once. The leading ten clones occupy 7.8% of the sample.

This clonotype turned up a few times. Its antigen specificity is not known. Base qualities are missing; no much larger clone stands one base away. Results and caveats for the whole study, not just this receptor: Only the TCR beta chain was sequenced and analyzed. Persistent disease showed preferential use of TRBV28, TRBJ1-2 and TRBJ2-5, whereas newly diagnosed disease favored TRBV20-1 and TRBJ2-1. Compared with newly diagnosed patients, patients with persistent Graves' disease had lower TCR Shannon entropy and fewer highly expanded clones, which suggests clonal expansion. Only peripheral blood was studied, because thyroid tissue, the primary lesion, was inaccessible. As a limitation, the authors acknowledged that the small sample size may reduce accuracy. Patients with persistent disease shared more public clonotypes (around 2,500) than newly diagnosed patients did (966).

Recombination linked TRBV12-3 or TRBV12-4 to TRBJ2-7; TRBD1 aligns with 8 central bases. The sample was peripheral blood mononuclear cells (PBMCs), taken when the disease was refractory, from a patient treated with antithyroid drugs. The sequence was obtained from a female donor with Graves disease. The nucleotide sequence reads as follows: TGTGCCAGCAGTCCTGGGACAGGAATTACCTACGAGCAGTACTTC. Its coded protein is CASSPGTGITYEQYF.